A selection of T cell receptor beta chains follows, all from one sample in a study of blood T cells in healthy people across ages. In TCRdb, the 5' RACE reads were re-called with MiXCR into one record per CDR3 protein. The sample holds 2 million or so distinct CDR3 sequences; less than 50% are singletons and the top ten take over 2%. Sequenced input: blood. The receptor set was obtained from a woman in her 40s in good health. CDR3s leave out the opening cysteine and the closing phenylalanine or tryptophan. D genes are given only for firm matches.

J gene: NA
D gene: NA
V gene: TRBV7-2
CDR3 protein: ASSGTLGDEQY

J gene: TRBJ1-6
D gene: NA
V gene: TRBV3-1
CDR3 protein: ASSQVQGSRSPLH

J gene: TRBJ1-6
D gene: TRBD1
V gene: TRBV4-1
CDR3 protein: ASSQVQGAVSALH

J gene: TRBJ2-7
D gene: NA
V gene: TRBV9
CDR3 protein: ASSRQELSYEQY

J gene: TRBJ1-2
D gene: NA
V gene: TRBV5-1
CDR3 protein: ASSLEGKGHYGYT

J gene: TRBJ2-3
D gene: NA
V gene: TRBV12-3/TRBV12-4
CDR3 protein: ASRSTRDTQY

J gene: TRBJ1-1
D gene: NA
V gene: TRBV4-2
CDR3 protein: ASSQGQTEAF

J gene: TRBJ2-1
D gene: TRBD2
V gene: TRBV24-1
CDR3 protein: ATSDGSGGAYEQF

J gene: TRBJ1-2
D gene: NA
V gene: TRBV4-2
CDR3 protein: ASSQDWADYGYT

J gene: TRBJ1-5
D gene: NA
V gene: TRBV19
CDR3 protein: ASNSVVRVGSNQPQH

J gene: TRBJ2-1
D gene: NA
V gene: TRBV7-8
CDR3 protein: ASRAPGGSSYNEQF

J gene: TRBJ2-1
D gene: TRBD2
V gene: TRBV4-2
CDR3 protein: ASSQAGTSGLRDRF

J gene: TRBJ2-7
D gene: NA
V gene: TRBV5-6
CDR3 protein: ASSFGRYSYEQY

J gene: TRBJ2-3
D gene: TRBD2
V gene: TRBV20-1
CDR3 protein: SARVTSGGEDTQY

J gene: TRBJ1-5
D gene: NA
V gene: TRBV29-1
CDR3 protein: SVGDPNQPQH

J gene: TRBJ2-5
D gene: NA
V gene: TRBV11-2
CDR3 protein: ASRWSSVETQY

J gene: TRBJ1-4
D gene: NA
V gene: TRBV28
CDR3 protein: ASSLRSPEKLF

J gene: TRBJ2-1
D gene: NA
V gene: TRBV7-2
CDR3 protein: ASSLERAEYNEQF

J gene: TRBJ2-5
D gene: NA
V gene: TRBV7-3
CDR3 protein: ASSLTATTQETQY

J gene: TRBJ1-2
D gene: NA
V gene: TRBV29-1
CDR3 protein: SVKGDEGGYT

J gene: TRBJ1-5
D gene: NA
V gene: TRBV12-3/TRBV12-4
CDR3 protein: ASSGGTMGLGAQH

J gene: TRBJ2-1
D gene: NA
V gene: TRBV5-1
CDR3 protein: ASSLETSSSGQF

J gene: TRBJ2-3
D gene: NA
V gene: TRBV27
CDR3 protein: ASSLTVVDTQY

J gene: TRBJ2-7
D gene: NA
V gene: TRBV7-9
CDR3 protein: ASSLGSSSYEQY

J gene: TRBJ1-2
D gene: NA
V gene: TRBV7-2
CDR3 protein: ASSLATAGGDGYT

J gene: TRBJ1-2
D gene: NA
V gene: TRBV6-1
CDR3 protein: ASIPGARTAYGYT

J gene: TRBJ2-1
D gene: TRBD2
V gene: TRBV20-1
CDR3 protein: SATTTSGSYNEQF

J gene: TRBJ2-1
D gene: TRBD1
V gene: TRBV20-1
CDR3 protein: SARVGTGVPHEQF

J gene: TRBJ2-5
D gene: NA
V gene: TRBV18
CDR3 protein: ASAPYQETQY

J gene: TRBJ2-7
D gene: TRBD1
V gene: TRBV7-9
CDR3 protein: ASSPRQGTPGPEQY

J gene: TRBJ2-5
D gene: NA
V gene: TRBV4-1
CDR3 protein: ASSQAVGEEDQETQY

J gene: TRBJ1-5
D gene: NA
V gene: TRBV18
CDR3 protein: ASSPRRDNSNQPQH

J gene: NA
D gene: NA
V gene: TRBV10-1
CDR3 protein: ASSESEAGTYNEQY

J gene: TRBJ2-5
D gene: TRBD2
V gene: TRBV2
CDR3 protein: ASRDNSGGSQETQY

J gene: TRBJ1-1
D gene: NA
V gene: TRBV6-5
CDR3 protein: ASRRDGGTEAF

J gene: TRBJ2-5
D gene: TRBD2
V gene: TRBV7-7
CDR3 protein: ASSGGLSETQY

J gene: TRBJ2-7
D gene: NA
V gene: TRBV2
CDR3 protein: ASSHERTSYEQY